Below, one T cell receptor (beta chain) is given with its context. Germline V gene data show CDR1 as SGHKS and CDR2 as YYEKEE (reference sequence). The CDR3 loop spans 16 amino acids. Trimming took 3 bases from V and 0 from J; bases not matched to a gene: 3. Sequencing was performed with immunoSEQ multiplex PCR; in TCRdb, only in-frame clones are kept and a portion is missing. The sample consists of 200,000 to 250,000 clones, 75% to 90% of them appearing once. The data stem from a study of blood T cell repertoires in COVID-19. Study information: Spain, Italy and the United States supplied samples that represented acute and convalescent COVID-19.

Clinical history as reported by participants underpinned cohort assignment. This chain joins TRBV5-5 and TRBJ1-4; 9 nucleotides line up with TRBD1. The clonotype comes from a woman aged 40 to 50 with acute COVID-19. Specimen: PBMCs or T cells enriched from blood (not recorded which). CDR3 DNA: TGTGCCAGCAGCTGGGACAGGGAGGCAACTAATGAAAAACTGTTTTTT. Translating it yields CASSWDREATNEKLFF.